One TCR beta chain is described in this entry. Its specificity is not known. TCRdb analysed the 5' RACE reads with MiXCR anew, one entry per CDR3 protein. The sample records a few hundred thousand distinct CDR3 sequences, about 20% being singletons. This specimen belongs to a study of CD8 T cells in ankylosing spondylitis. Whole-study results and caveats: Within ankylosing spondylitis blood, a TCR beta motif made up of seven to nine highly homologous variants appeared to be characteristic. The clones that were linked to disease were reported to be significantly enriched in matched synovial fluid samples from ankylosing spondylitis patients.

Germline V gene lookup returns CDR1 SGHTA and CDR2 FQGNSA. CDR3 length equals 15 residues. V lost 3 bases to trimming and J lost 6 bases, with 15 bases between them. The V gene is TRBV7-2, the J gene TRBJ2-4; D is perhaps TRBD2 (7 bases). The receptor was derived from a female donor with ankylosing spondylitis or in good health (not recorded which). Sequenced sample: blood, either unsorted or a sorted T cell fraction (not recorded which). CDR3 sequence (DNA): TGTGCCAGCAGCTTTCAATCGGGGGGCAGAAACATTCAGTACTTC. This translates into CASSFQSGGRNIQYF.